The rows below give T cell receptor beta chains drawn from one sample of a study of blood T cell repertoires in COVID-19. Assay used: immunoSEQ multiplex PCR; TCRdb lists only in-frame clones, some missing. The sample records almost 200,000 clones, about 85% being singletons. Sequencing was performed on peripheral blood. The receptors derive from a man aged 55-75 years with COVID-19, enrolled during active disease. CDR3s include the opening cysteine and the closing phenylalanine or tryptophan.

J gene,V gene,CDR3 protein
TRBJ2-6,TRBV5-4,CASSTPSSGANVLTF
TRBJ1-2,TRBV2,CASSEGRGDGYTF
TRBJ1-5,TRBV4-3,CASSQDLNSNQPQHF
TRBJ1-2,TRBV6-1,CASSGVLSTGVNYGYTF
TRBJ2-7,TRBV28,CASSTLGQGNYEQYF
TRBJ2-1,TRBV9,CASSARDNEQFF
TRBJ2-7,TRBV11-2,CASSLTGTSGYEQYF
TRBJ1-1,TRBV5-1,CASSLEGDSDTEAFF
TRBJ1-2,TRBV19,CASSIVETTTGTGYTF
TRBJ1-4,TRBV5-1,CASSLDRGGEKLFF